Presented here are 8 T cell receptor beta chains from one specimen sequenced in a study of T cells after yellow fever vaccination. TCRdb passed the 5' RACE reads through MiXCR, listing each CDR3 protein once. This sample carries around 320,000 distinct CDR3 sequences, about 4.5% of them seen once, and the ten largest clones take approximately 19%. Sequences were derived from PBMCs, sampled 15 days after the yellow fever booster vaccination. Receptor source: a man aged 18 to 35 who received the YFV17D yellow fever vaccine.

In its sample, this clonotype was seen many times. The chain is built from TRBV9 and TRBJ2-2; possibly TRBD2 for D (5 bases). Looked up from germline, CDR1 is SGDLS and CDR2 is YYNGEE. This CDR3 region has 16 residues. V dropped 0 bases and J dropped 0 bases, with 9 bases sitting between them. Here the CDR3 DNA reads TGTGCCAGCAGCGTAGTACGGGGTCCGAACACCGGGGAGCTGTTTTTT. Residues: CASSVVRGPNTGELFF. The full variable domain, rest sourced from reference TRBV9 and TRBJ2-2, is DSGVTQTPKHLITATGQRVTLRCSPRSGDLSVYWYQQSLDQGLQFLIQYYNGEERAKGNILERFSAQQFPDLHSELNLSSLELGDSALYFCASSVVRGPNTGELFFGEGSRLTVL.

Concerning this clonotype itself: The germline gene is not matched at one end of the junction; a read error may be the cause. This CDR3 reads CAISETRDNEQLF. CDR3 nucleotide sequence: TGTGCCATCAGTGAAACTAGGGACAATGAGCAGCTCTTC. V is TRBV10-3 and J is TRBJ2-1; D perhaps matches TRBD1 (6 bases). The CDR3 spans 13 residues. Germline lookup yields CDR1 ENHRY and CDR2 SYGVKD.

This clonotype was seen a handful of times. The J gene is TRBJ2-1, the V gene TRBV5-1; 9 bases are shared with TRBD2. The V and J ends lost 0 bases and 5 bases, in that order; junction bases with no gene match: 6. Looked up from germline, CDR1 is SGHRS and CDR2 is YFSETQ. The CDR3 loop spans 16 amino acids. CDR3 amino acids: CASSLAPSGANNEQFF. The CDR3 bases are TGCGCCAGCAGCTTGGCTCCTAGCGGGGCAAACAATGAGCAGTTCTTC.

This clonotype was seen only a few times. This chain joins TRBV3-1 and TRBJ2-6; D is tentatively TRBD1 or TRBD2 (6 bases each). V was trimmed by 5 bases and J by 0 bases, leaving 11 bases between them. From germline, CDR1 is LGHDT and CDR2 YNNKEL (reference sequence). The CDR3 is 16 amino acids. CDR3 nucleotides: TGTGCCAGCAGCGGGGGGCCCCACTCTGGGGCCAACGTCCTGACTTTC. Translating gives CASSGGPHSGANVLTF.

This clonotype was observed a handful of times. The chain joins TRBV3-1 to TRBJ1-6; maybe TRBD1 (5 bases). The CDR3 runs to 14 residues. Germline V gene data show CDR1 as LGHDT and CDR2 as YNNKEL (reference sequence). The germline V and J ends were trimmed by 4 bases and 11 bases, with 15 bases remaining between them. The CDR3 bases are TGTGCCAGCAGCCCAACCGGGGGGGGTGCACCCCTCCACTTT. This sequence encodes CASSPTGGGAPLHF.

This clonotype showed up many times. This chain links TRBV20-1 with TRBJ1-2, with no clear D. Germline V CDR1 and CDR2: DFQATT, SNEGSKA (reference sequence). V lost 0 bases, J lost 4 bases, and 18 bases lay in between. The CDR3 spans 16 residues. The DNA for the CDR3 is TGCAGTGCTAGAGATAATAGAAGGTCCACCTCCTATGGCTACACCTTC. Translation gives CSARDNRRSTSYGYTF.

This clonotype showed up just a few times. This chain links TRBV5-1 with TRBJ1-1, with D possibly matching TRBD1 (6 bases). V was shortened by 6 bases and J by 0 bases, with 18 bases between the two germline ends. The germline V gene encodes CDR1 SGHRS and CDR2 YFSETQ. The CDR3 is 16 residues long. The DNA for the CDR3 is TGCGCCAGCACGATGGTGGGGGGCGCGGTGAACACTGAAGCTTTCTTT. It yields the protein CASTMVGGAVNTEAFF.

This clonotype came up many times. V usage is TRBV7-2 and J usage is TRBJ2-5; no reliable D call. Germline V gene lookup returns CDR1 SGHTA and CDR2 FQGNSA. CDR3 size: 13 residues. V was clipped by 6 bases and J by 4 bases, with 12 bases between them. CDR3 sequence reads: CASSYLVPETQYF. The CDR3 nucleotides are TGTGCCAGCAGTTACCTAGTACCAGAGACCCAGTACTTC.